These 31 T cell receptor beta chains share one sample of origin, sequenced in a study of blood T cell repertoires in COVID-19. TCRdb's copy holds only in-frame clones and misses some; the assay was immunoSEQ multiplex PCR. The data contain about 190,000 clones, 75% to 90% of them singletons. Specimen: peripheral blood. Receptors originate from a man aged 40-49 years with acute or convalescent COVID-19.

CDR3 amino acids: CASSRDSQYGYTF. The CDR3 DNA is TGTGCCAGCAGCCGGGACAGCCAATATGGCTACACCTTC. The chain uses TRBV7-8 and TRBJ1-2, with 7 bases that match TRBD1. The CDR3 is 13 amino acids. CDR1 and CDR2 (germline): SGHVS, FQNEAQ. The ends lost 5 bases at V and 5 bases at J; junction bases unmatched: 5. Looking up the rest from reference TRBV7-8 and TRBJ1-2 gives the full variable domain: GAGVSQSPRYKVAKRGQDVALRCDPISGHVSLFWYQQALGQGPEFLTYFQNEAQLDKSGLPSDRFFAERPEGSVSTLKIQRTQQEDSAVYLCASSRDSQYGYTFGSGTRLTVV.

There are a few counts of this clone. The chain combines TRBV4-1 with TRBJ1-1, with no clear D. Per germline, CDR1 MGHRA and CDR2 YSYEKL. V gave up 6 bases and J gave up 0 bases, with 8 bases separating them. This CDR3 comprises 13 residues. DNA of the CDR3: TGCGCCAGCAGGGAGGCTTTGAACACTGAAGCTTTCTTT. Amino acid sequence: CASREALNTEAFF.

In regard to this clone: One end of the junction does not line up with germline, which may come from a read error. The genes are TRBV7-7 and TRBJ2-1, with 7 bases identical to TRBD2. Germline values: CDR1 SSHAT, CDR2 FNYEAQ (reference sequence). This CDR3 is built from 15 residues. DNA of the CDR3: TGTGCTAGCAGCTTGGGTTGGGGAGGGTTGGATGAGCAGTTCTTC. Protein: CASSLGWGGLDEQFF.

The chain links TRBV12-3 or TRBV12-4 to TRBJ1-1, with 7 positions matching TRBD1. This CDR3 is built from 13 residues. Germline trimming cut 1 base from V and 10 bases from J; bases unmatched to any gene: 6. CDR3 bases: TGTGCCAGCAGTTTAGACAGGGGCGCGGGAGCTTTCTTT. It encodes CASSLDRGAGAFF.

This sequence joins TRBV6-4 and TRBJ1-1; 11 bases are a match to TRBD1. Trimming took 6 bases from V and 3 from J; bases not matched to a gene: 6. This CDR3 spans 15 amino acids. Germline V CDR1 and CDR2: MRHNA, SNTAGT. CDR3 in DNA: TGTGCCAGCAGCGTCGGGACAGGGGGATACACTGAAGCTTTCTTT. Translation: CASSVGTGGYTEAFF.

The gene calls are TRBV27 and TRBJ1-4; 7 bases are shared with TRBD1. Germline V gives CDR1 MNHEY, CDR2 SMNVEV (reference sequence). Trimming took 6 bases from V and 3 from J; bases not matched to a gene: 16. The CDR3 is 18 amino acids. In DNA form, the CDR3 reads TGTGCCAGCAGCAACTACGGGGCAGGGGGTCGGTCTAATGAAAAACTGTTTTTT. Its translation: CASSNYGAGGRSNEKLFF.

This chain connects TRBV15 to TRBJ2-7; D is ambiguous. Germline CDR1 is LNHNV and CDR2 is YYDKDF (reference sequence). Trimming took off 5 bases at V and 1 base at J, with 15 bases between the two ends. The CDR3 sequence is 15 residues long. The CDR3 DNA is TGTGCCACCAGCGATGGGTTGGAGATATCCTACGAGCAGTACTTC. Its protein is CATSDGLEISYEQYF.

V usage is TRBV2 and J usage is TRBJ2-6; 9 bases line up with TRBD1. The CDR3 is made up of 15 amino acids. The germline V gene encodes CDR1 SNHLY and CDR2 FYNNEI. The V and J ends lost 6 bases and 3 bases, in that order; junction bases with no gene match: 3. The CDR3 bases are TGTGCCAGCAGGGACAGGGGTGGTGGGGCCAACGTCCTGACTTTC. This translates into CASRDRGGGANVLTF.

V is TRBV20-1 and J is TRBJ2-7; D possibly corresponds to TRBD2 (6 bases). The CDR3 contains 11 residues. Germline-derived CDR1 and CDR2 are DFQATT and SNEGSKA (reference sequence). The germline V and J ends were trimmed by 3 bases and 7 bases, with 10 bases remaining between them. This chain's CDR3 is CSARGLSEQYF. Written as DNA, the CDR3 is TGCAGTGCTAGGGGACTCTCAGAGCAGTACTTC.

The V and J genes are TRBV5-6 and TRBJ2-7, with D tentatively TRBD1 (5 bases). The CDR3 length is 15 residues. With 7 bases removed from V and 0 bases from J, the gap between germline ends came to 17 bases. Per germline, CDR1 SGHDT and CDR2 YYEEEE. The CDR3 bases are TGTGCCAGCCGGCAGGGCCCTCTCAGCTCCTACGAGCAGTACTTC. It yields the protein CASRQGPLSSYEQYF.

The gene calls are TRBV7-8 and TRBJ2-7; no clear D gene. V was shortened by 3 bases and J by 2 bases, with 11 bases between the two germline ends. The CDR3 sequence is 14 residues long. Germline V gene sequence: CDR1 SGHVS, CDR2 FQNEAQ. The DNA for the CDR3 is TGTGCCAGCAGCTTGAGACCGGAGACCTACGAGCAGTACTTC. This translates into CASSLRPETYEQYF.

The V gene is TRBV5-1, the J gene TRBJ2-7; 8 positions match TRBD2. The CDR3 has 15 residues. J gave up 5 bases and V 6 bases, and 13 bases lay outside the gene matches. Per the germline V gene, CDR1 is SGHRS and CDR2 is YFSETQ. CDR3 in DNA: TGCGCCAGCACTCCCGCGGCCAGCGGGGGCGACGAGCAGTACTTC. Protein: CASTPAASGGDEQYF.

The V and J genes are TRBV6-2 or TRBV6-3 and TRBJ1-2; D gene ambiguous. There are 14 residues in the CDR3. Germline-derived CDR1 and CDR2 are MNHEY and SVGEGT. V shed 2 bases and J shed 4 bases, with 11 bases lying between them. This CDR3 is CASSYRRYGYGYTF. Here the CDR3 DNA reads TGTGCCAGCAGTTACCGCCGGTATGGCTATGGCTACACCTTC.

In nucleotides, the CDR3 is TGTGCCAGCACCGAGAGGGCCCTTTCGAACACCGGGGAGCTGTTTTTT. Protein product: CASTERALSNTGELFF. The rearrangement uses TRBV7-2 and TRBJ2-2, with D perhaps TRBD2 (5 bases). V lost 7 bases and J lost 0, with 15 bases in between. From germline, CDR1 is SGHTA and CDR2 FQGNSA. There are 16 residues in the CDR3. The variable domain in full, with the rest retrieved from reference TRBV7-2 and TRBJ2-2, is GAGVSQSPSNKVTEKGKDVELRCDPISGHTALYWYRQSLGQGLEFLIYFQGNSAPDKSGLPSDRFSAERTGGSVSTLTIQRTQQEDSAVYLCASTERALSNTGELFFGEGSRLTVL.

This sequence joins TRBV3-1 (or the pseudogene TRBV3-2) and TRBJ2-1, with no clear D. The CDR3 has 14 amino acids. Germline CDR1 LGHDT, CDR2 YNNKEL (reference sequence). Trimming left V 5 bases short and J 5 bases short, with 13 bases between. CDR3 in DNA: TGTGCCAGCAGCACCCGGGTCTCTGACAATGAGCAGTTCTTC. It yields the protein CASSTRVSDNEQFF.

V usage is TRBV6-2 or TRBV6-3 and J usage is TRBJ2-1, with 10 bases matching TRBD2. CDR3 length: 18 residues. With 3 bases clipped from V and 2 bases from J, the junction kept 10 bases outside the gene matches. Germline assignment: CDR1 MNHEY and CDR2 SVGEGT. This CDR3 is CASSYVLAGALTYNEQFF. The CDR3 nucleotides read TGTGCCAGCAGTTATGTGCTAGCGGGGGCTCTAACCTACAATGAGCAGTTCTTC.

This rearrangement joins TRBV15 to TRBJ1-2, with 7 bases fitting TRBD1. CDR1 LNHNV and CDR2 YYDKDF come from the germline V gene (reference sequence). V shed 1 base, J shed 8 bases, and the junction held 7 bases outside the gene matches. The CDR3 totals 14 residues. CDR3 coding DNA: TGTGCCACCAGCAGAGGGATAGGGGGCGGGGGCTACACCTTC. Its protein is CATSRGIGGGGYTF. Supplemented by reference TRBV15 and TRBJ1-2, the full variable domain reads DAMVIQNPRYQVTQFGKPVTLSCSQTLNHNVMYWYQQKSSQAPKLLFHYYDKDFNNEADTPDNFQSRRPNTSFCFLDIRSPGLGDTAMYLCATSRGIGGGGYTFGSGTRLTVV.

The rearrangement joins TRBV30 to TRBJ2-7, with D possibly matching TRBD2 (5 bases). The germline V gene encodes CDR1 GTSNPN and CDR2 SVGIG (reference sequence). Trimming stripped 0 bases from V and 4 bases from J, with 13 bases between. There are 14 residues in the CDR3. CDR3 in DNA: TGTGCCTGGAGTGTCGGACTGTCCCTTTACGAGCAGTACTTC. Its protein is CAWSVGLSLYEQYF.

The chain uses TRBV14 and TRBJ1-2; D is ambiguous. This CDR3 contains 14 residues. V lost 1 base, J lost 2 bases, and 8 bases lay in between. In germline, CDR1 is SGHDN, CDR2 FVKESK. For the CDR3, the DNA is TGTGCCAGCAGCCAAGCCGGGGAGAACTATGGCTACACCTTC. It is translated as CASSQAGENYGYTF. The whole variable domain, remainder taken from reference TRBV14 and TRBJ1-2, is EAGVTQFPSHSVIEKGQTVTLRCDPISGHDNLYWYRRVMGKEIKFLLHFVKESKQDESGMPNNRFLAERTGGTYSTLKVQPAELEDSGVYFCASSQAGENYGYTFGSGTRLTVV.

V gene TRBV10-3 combines with J gene TRBJ2-5; 13 bases are a match to TRBD2. Germline V gene data show CDR1 as ENHRY and CDR2 as SYGVKD. J was trimmed by 0 bases and V by 6 bases; bases with no gene match: 7. This CDR3 has 17 amino acids. The CDR3 loop is CAIRGTSGDMNQETQYF. The CDR3 DNA follows: TGTGCCATCAGGGGGACTAGCGGGGATATGAACCAAGAGACCCAGTACTTC.

The chain joins TRBV7-2 to TRBJ2-3; the D gene is possibly TRBD1 (6 bases). The CDR3 covers 15 residues. With 7 bases removed from V and 4 bases from J, the gap between germline ends came to 18 bases. Germline loops: CDR1 SGHTA, CDR2 FQGNSA. The CDR3 sequence is CASTRGGQKADTQYF. As DNA, the CDR3 is TGTGCCAGCACCCGTGGTGGACAGAAGGCAGATACGCAGTATTTT.

The V and J genes are TRBV2 and TRBJ2-2; 10 nucleotides align to TRBD2. Trimming took 5 bases from V and 1 from J; bases not matched to a gene: 1. CDR1 and CDR2 from the germline V gene are SNHLY and FYNNEI. The length of the CDR3 is 15 residues. CDR3 region: CASSRLAGNTGELFF. CDR3 bases: TGTGCCAGCAGTCGACTAGCGGGGAACACCGGGGAGCTGTTTTTT.

The chain uses TRBV5-1 and TRBJ2-5, with TRBD2 matching over 9 bases. The germline V gene encodes CDR1 SGHRS and CDR2 YFSETQ. J was trimmed by 5 bases and V by 4 bases; bases with no gene match: 9. The CDR3 has 15 residues. The CDR3 is CASSEGLARVETQYF. The CDR3 DNA is TGCGCCAGCAGCGAGGGACTAGCCAGGGTCGAGACCCAGTACTTC.

This clone was counted a single time. V usage is TRBV2 and J usage is TRBJ1-5; 9 bases align to TRBD1. The CDR3 spans 14 residues. CDR1 and CDR2 (germline): SNHLY, FYNNEI. V lost 5 bases to trimming and J lost 5 bases; unmatched junction nucleotides: 4. The CDR3 loop is CASSIGTGHQPQHF. Here the CDR3 DNA reads TGTGCCAGCAGTATCGGGACAGGGCATCAGCCCCAGCATTTT.

V usage is TRBV28 and J usage is TRBJ2-1; 10 bases line up with TRBD2. V lost 3 bases, J lost 7 bases, and 3 bases stayed unmatched. CDR1 and CDR2 (germline): MDHEN, SYDVKM. CDR3 length: 14 residues. The DNA of the CDR3 is TGTGCCAGCAGTTTGAGCGGGGGGGCAAATGAGCAGTTCTTC. Translating gives CASSLSGGANEQFF.

The chain uses TRBV12-3 or TRBV12-4 and TRBJ1-1, with D tentatively TRBD1 (6 bases). Trimming removed 6 bases at V and 4 bases at J, with 12 bases between. The CDR3 consists of 13 residues. This CDR3 reads CASRQGGFTEAFF. CDR3 nucleotide sequence: TGTGCCAGCAGACAGGGTGGGTTCACTGAAGCTTTCTTT.

V gene TRBV6-5 combines with J gene TRBJ1-2; D unclear. V was trimmed by 7 bases and J by 6 bases, leaving 15 bases between them. The CDR3 spans 13 residues. Germline loops: CDR1 MNHEY, CDR2 SVGAGI. CDR3 amino acids: CASNPREGNGYTF. CDR3 coding DNA: TGTGCCAGCAACCCGAGGGAGGGAAATGGCTACACCTTC.

The chain has TRBV27 and TRBJ2-5; TRBD2 aligns across 7 bases. With V trimmed by 5 bases and J by 4 bases, 13 bases remained unmatched. CDR1 and CDR2 from the germline V gene are MNHEY and SMNVEV (reference sequence). The CDR3 loop spans 16 amino acids. This CDR3 is CASSTGWGGVSETQYF. As DNA, the CDR3 is TGTGCCAGCAGTACCGGTTGGGGGGGGGTTTCAGAGACCCAGTACTTC.

The chain recombines TRBV5-1 with TRBJ1-6; D unclear. The CDR3 is 15 residues long. Looked up from germline, CDR1 is SGHRS and CDR2 is YFSETQ. Trimming took off 4 bases at V and 4 bases at J, with 12 bases between the two ends. CDR3 nucleotide sequence: TGCGCCAGCAGCCCGGAGGGCAGTTATAATTCACCCCTCCACTTT. This gives the protein CASSPEGSYNSPLHF.

On this clone itself: Other DNA sequences in the same sample also yield this CDR3. The chain uses TRBV29-1 and TRBJ1-2; D is unclear. Trimming removed 0 bases at V and 0 bases at J, with 8 bases between. From germline, CDR1 is SQVTM and CDR2 ANQGSEA. This CDR3 region has 14 residues. The CDR3 DNA sequence: TGCAGCGTTGAAGATCGGGGTGCTAACTATGGCTACACCTTC. Amino acid sequence: CSVEDRGANYGYTF.

This clone appeared a few times. The chain links TRBV27 to TRBJ2-5, with 9 bases lining up with TRBD1. The CDR3 has 15 amino acids. Losses at the gene ends were 4 bases for V and 5 bases for J; bases not matched to a gene: 8. The germline gives CDR1 MNHEY, CDR2 SMNVEV (reference sequence). The CDR3 loop reads CASSSFGQGYETQYF. CDR3 coding DNA: TGTGCCAGCAGTTCCTTCGGACAGGGGTATGAGACCCAGTACTTC.